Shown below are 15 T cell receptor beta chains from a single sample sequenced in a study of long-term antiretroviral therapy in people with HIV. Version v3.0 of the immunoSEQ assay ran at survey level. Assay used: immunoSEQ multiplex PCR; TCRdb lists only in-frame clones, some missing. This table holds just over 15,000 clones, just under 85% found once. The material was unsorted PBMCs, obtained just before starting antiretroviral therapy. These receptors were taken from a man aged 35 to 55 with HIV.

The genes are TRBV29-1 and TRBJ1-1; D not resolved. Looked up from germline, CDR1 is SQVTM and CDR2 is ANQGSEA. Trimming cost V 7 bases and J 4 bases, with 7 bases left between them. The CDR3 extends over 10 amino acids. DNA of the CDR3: TGCAGCGGCGTGATCACTGAAGCTTTCTTT. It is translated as CSGVITEAFF.

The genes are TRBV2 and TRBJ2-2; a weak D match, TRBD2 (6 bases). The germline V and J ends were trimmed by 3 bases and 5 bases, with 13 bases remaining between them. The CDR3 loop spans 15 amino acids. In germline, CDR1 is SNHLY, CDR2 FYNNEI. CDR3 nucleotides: TGTGCCAGCAGTGAGTTGGGGGGACCGACCGGGGAGCTGTTTTTT. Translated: CASSELGGPTGELFF.

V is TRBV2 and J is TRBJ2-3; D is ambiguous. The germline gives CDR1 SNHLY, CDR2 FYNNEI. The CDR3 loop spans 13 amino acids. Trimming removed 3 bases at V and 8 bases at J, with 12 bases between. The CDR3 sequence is CASSDPGVGTQYF. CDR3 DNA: TGTGCCAGCAGTGACCCAGGAGTCGGTACGCAGTATTTT.

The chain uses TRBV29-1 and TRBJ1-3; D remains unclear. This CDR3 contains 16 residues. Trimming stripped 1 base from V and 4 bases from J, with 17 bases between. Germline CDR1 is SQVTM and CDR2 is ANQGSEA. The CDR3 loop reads CSVEGAAGPIGNTIYF. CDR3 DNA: TGCAGCGTTGAAGGCGCGGCAGGACCCATCGGAAACACCATATATTTT.

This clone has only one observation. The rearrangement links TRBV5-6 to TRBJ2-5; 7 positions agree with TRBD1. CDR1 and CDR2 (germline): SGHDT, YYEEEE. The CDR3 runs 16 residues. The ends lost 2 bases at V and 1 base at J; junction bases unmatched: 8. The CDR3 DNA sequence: TGTGCCAGCAGCTTCTTTACAGGGGCCACCCAAGAGACCCAGTACTTC. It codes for CASSFFTGATQETQYF.

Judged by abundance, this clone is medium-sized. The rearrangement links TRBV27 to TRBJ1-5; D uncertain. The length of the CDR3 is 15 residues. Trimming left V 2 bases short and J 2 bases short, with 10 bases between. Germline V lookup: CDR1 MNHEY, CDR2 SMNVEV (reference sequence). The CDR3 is CASSLMGRGNQPQHF. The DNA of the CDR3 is TGTGCCAGCAGTTTAATGGGAAGAGGCAATCAGCCCCAGCATTTT.

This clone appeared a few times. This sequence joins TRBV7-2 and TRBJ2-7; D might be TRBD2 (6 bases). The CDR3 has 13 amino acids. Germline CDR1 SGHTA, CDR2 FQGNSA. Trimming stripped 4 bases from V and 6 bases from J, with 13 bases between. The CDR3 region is CASSSLRGSEQYF. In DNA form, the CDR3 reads TGTGCCAGCAGCTCCCTCCGGGGGAGCGAGCAGTACTTC.

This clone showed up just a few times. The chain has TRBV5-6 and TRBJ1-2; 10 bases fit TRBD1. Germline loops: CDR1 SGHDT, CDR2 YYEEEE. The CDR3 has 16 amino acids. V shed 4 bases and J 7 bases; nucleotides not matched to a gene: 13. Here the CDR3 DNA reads TGTGCCAGCAGCGGGGACAGGGGAAACGGTCGAGGTGGCTACACCTTC. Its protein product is CASSGDRGNGRGGYTF.

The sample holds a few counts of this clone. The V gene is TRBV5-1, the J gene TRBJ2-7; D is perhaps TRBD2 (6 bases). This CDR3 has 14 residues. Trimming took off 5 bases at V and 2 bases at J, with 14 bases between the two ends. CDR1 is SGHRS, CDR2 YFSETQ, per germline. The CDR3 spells CASSPGGGTYEQYF. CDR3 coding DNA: TGCGCCAGCAGTCCCGGGGGAGGAACCTACGAGCAGTACTTC.

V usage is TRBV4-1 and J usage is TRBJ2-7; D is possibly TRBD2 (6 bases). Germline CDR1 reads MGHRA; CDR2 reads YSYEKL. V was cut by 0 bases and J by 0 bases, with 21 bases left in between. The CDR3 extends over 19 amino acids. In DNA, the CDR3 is TGCGCCAGCAGCCAAGATAGGGACTGGCGCCAAAACAGCTCCTACGAGCAGTACTTC. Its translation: CASSQDRDWRQNSSYEQYF.

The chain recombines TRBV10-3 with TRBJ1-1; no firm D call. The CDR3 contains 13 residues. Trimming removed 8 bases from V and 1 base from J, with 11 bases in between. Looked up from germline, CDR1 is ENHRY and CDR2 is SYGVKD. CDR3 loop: CAISPGENTEAFF. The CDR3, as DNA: TGTGCCATCTCCCCAGGTGAGAACACTGAAGCTTTCTTT.

The CDR3, as DNA: TGTGCCAGCAGTTACTCGGCTAGCGGGACGTACGAGCAGTACTTC. It is translated as CASSYSASGTYEQYF. V and J are TRBV6-6 and TRBJ2-7, with 9 bases matching TRBD2. The ends lost 0 bases at V and 4 bases at J; junction bases unmatched: 4. Germline CDR1 MNHNY, CDR2 SVGAGI (reference sequence). This CDR3 has 15 residues.

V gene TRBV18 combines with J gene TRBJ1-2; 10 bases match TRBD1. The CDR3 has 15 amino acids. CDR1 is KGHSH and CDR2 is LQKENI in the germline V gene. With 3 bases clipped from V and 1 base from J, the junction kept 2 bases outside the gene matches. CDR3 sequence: CASSPGQGFNYGYTF. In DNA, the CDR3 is TGTGCCAGCTCACCGGGACAGGGGTTTAACTATGGCTACACCTTC.

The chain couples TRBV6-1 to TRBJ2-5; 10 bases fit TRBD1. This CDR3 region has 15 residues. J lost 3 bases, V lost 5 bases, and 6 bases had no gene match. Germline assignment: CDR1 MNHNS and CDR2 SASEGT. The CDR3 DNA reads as TGTGCCAGCAGTTTCAGGACAGGGGGGGAAGAGACCCAGTACTTC. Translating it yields CASSFRTGGEETQYF.

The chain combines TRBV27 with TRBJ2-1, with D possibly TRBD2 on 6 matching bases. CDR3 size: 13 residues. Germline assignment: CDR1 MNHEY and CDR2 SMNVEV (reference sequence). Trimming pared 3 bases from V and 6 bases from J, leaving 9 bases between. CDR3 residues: CASSFHGSNEQFF. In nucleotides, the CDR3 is TGTGCCAGCAGTTTCCACGGGAGCAATGAGCAGTTCTTC.